These T cell receptor beta chains were read from a single sample in a study of quantifying T cell responses using KT2 cells. One entry per CDR3 protein, called by TCRdb with MiXCR from the UMI-ligation and nested PCR reads. The sample carries fewer than 50,000 distinct CDR3 sequences, over 15% recorded once. Sample: PBMCs spiked with cells of the T cell clone KT2. The receptors shown here come from a human donor. The CDR3 runs from the conserved cysteine through the conserved F or W. A D gene is named only where the DNA matches it firmly. Clone size is given for some rows only: seen once, a few or many times, or a class if the clone is expanded.

abundance,v_gene,j_gene,d_gene,CDR3aa
few,TRBV14,TRBJ2-7,NA,CASSALWAVEQYF
NA,TRBV27,TRBJ2-3,NA,CASRLAPTTWGTDTQYF
NA,TRBV18,TRBJ1-5,TRBD1,CASSPGQTEPYSNQPQHF
few,TRBV2,TRBJ1-1,NA,CARAGGNTEAFF
NA,TRBV27,TRBJ2-7,NA,CASSYQRSSYEQYF
NA,TRBV27,TRBJ1-1,TRBD1,CASNSQGVGTEAFF
few,TRBV11-2,TRBJ2-6,NA,CASSPWTASSGANVLTF
few,TRBV7-2,TRBJ2-5,TRBD2,CASSLNPLAGVETQYF
few,TRBV5-8,TRBJ2-3,NA,CASTTGWSNTQYF
few,TRBV2,TRBJ1-1,NA,CASSDNWGTEAFF
few,TRBV18,TRBJ1-2,NA,CASSPPLRELNYGYTF
few,TRBV20-1,TRBJ1-4,TRBD1,CSASGQGGSATNEKLFF
many,TRBV12-3/TRBV12-4,TRBJ2-1,NA,CASSFKRTARLNEQFF
NA,TRBV7-8,TRBJ2-5,NA,CASSRRALQETQYF